This entry lists 14 T cell receptor beta chains sequenced from one sample in a study of OX40 agonist ivuxolimab in advanced cancers. Measured with immunoSEQ multiplex PCR; TCRdb has only the in-frame clones, and not every one. Among 80,000 to 100,000 clones listed, about 92% were seen once. The specimen comprised CD4+ or CD8+ T cells sorted from blood, sampled in a trial of the OX40 agonist ivuxolimab. Every receptor here comes from an adult with an advanced solid tumor such as melanoma, head and neck, liver or kidney cancer.

Notes on this clone: This sample also contains other DNA sequences that code for the same CDR3. The CDR3, as DNA: TGTGCCAGCAGTGAAGAAGCAGGGTTTTATCAGCCCCAGCATTTT. Residues: CASSEEAGFYQPQHF. The chain carries TRBV2 and TRBJ1-5; perhaps TRBD1 as D (5 bases). Trimming stripped 1 base from V and 5 bases from J, with 12 bases between. The CDR3 covers 15 residues. Germline CDR1 is SNHLY and CDR2 is FYNNEI.

The chain has TRBV21-1 and TRBJ2-7; the tabulated D call, TRBD2, remains unverified against the DNA. TRBV21-1 is tagged as a pseudogene. This CDR3 has 19 residues. The CDR3 sequence is CASSKELKPLLSRGYEQYF. CDR3 DNA sequence: TGTGCCAGCAGCAAAGAACTTAAGCCTCTTCTTTCGCGAGGCTACGAGCAGTACTTC.

The rearrangement joins TRBV21-1 to TRBJ1-5. TRBV21-1 counts as a pseudogene. The CDR3 is made up of 16 amino acids. DNA of the CDR3: TGTGCCAGCAGCAAAGTCTACCTAAGCGATAATCAGCCCCAGCATTTT. Translation gives CASSKVYLSDNQPQHF.

The chain employs TRBV7-8 and TRBJ2-1; no reliable D call. The CDR3 length is 15 residues. The germline V gene encodes CDR1 SGHVS and CDR2 FQNEAQ. The V gene lost 0 bases and the J gene lost 0 bases, with 6 bases spanning the gap. The DNA of the CDR3 is TGTGCCAGCAGCTTAGCCCTTAGCTCCTACAATGAGCAGTTCTTC. The encoded protein is CASSLALSSYNEQFF.

The chain has TRBV7-3 and TRBJ1-2; D is undetermined. This CDR3 is built from 12 residues. Between the trimmed V and J ends, which lost 8 bases and 10 bases, there was a span of 17 bases. Per germline, CDR1 SGHTA and CDR2 FQGTGA. This CDR3 is CASGSGSAAYTF. CDR3 DNA: TGTGCCAGCGGGTCGGGATCGGCGGCCTACACCTTC.

The chain joins TRBV5-4 to TRBJ2-3; 8 bases are a match to TRBD2. Per germline, CDR1 SGHNT and CDR2 YYREEE (reference sequence). CDR3 length: 14 residues. J was trimmed by 7 bases and V by 4 bases; bases with no gene match: 8. Here the CDR3 reads CASSDGTRVNTQYF. The DNA for the CDR3 is TGTGCCAGCAGCGACGGGACTAGGGTGAATACGCAGTATTTT.

V gene TRBV30 combines with J gene TRBJ2-1, with D uncertain. Germline V CDR1 and CDR2: GTSNPN, SVGIG (reference sequence). V lost 0 bases and J lost 4, with 10 bases in between. The CDR3 contains 14 residues. This CDR3 reads CAWSVTGLYNEQFF. The CDR3 nucleotides are TGTGCCTGGAGTGTAACCGGATTGTACAATGAGCAGTTCTTC. Together with reference TRBV30 and TRBJ2-1, the CDR3 gives the full variable domain: SQTIHQWPATLVQPVGSPLSLECTVEGTSNPNLYWYRQAAGRGLQLLFYSVGIGQISSEVPQNLSASRPQDRQFILSSKKLLLSDSGFYLCAWSVTGLYNEQFFGPGTRLTVL.

The J gene is TRBJ2-7, the V gene TRBV5-6; D might be TRBD2 (5 bases). Germline-derived CDR1 and CDR2 are SGHDT and YYEEEE. The CDR3 has 13 residues. The V and J ends lost 0 bases and 6 bases respectively, with 10 bases between them. The CDR3 region is CASSLDLGGEQYF. CDR3 in DNA: TGTGCCAGCAGCTTGGACCTCGGAGGCGAGCAGTACTTC.

The chain has TRBV28 and TRBJ1-2; D is undetermined. Germline V lookup: CDR1 MDHEN, CDR2 SYDVKM. The CDR3 totals 14 residues. V was pared by 6 bases and J by 0 bases, with 11 bases between. The CDR3, as DNA: TGTGCCAGCAGCGGCAGCGTCACTAACTATGGCTACACCTTC. This encodes CASSGSVTNYGYTF.

As regards this clone: Other DNA sequences in this sample translate to the same CDR3. The chain recombines TRBV9 with TRBJ2-3; D is ambiguous. CDR3 length: 13 residues. CDR1 is SGDLS, CDR2 YYNGEE, per germline. V lost 0 bases and J 7 bases, leaving 9 bases between the germline ends. CDR3 sequence: CASSVGALNTQYF. In DNA form, the CDR3 reads TGTGCCAGCAGCGTAGGAGCGCTCAATACGCAGTATTTT.

The rearrangement links TRBV15 to TRBJ2-1; 8 bases are a match to TRBD2. The CDR3 spans 18 residues. The germline gives CDR1 LNHNV, CDR2 YYDKDF (reference sequence). V dropped 1 base and J dropped 0; count of bases not matched to a gene: 8. This chain's CDR3 is CATSRGSVSGSSYNEQFF. Written as DNA, the CDR3 is TGTGCCACCAGCAGAGGCTCCGTGAGCGGGAGCTCCTACAATGAGCAGTTCTTC.

The chain joins TRBV6-1 to TRBJ2-7, with D possibly TRBD1 on 5 matching bases. Germline-derived CDR1 and CDR2 are MNHNS and SASEGT. CDR3 size: 13 residues. V dropped 6 bases and J dropped 7 bases, with 16 bases sitting between them. CDR3 region: CASRDNFAREQYF. In DNA form, the CDR3 reads TGTGCCAGCAGGGACAACTTCGCGAGGGAGCAGTACTTC.

In nucleotides, the CDR3 is TGTGCCAGCAGCCCTTACAATGAGCAGTTCTTC. It specifies CASSPYNEQFF. This chain links TRBV25-1 with TRBJ2-1; D is unresolved. The V gene lost 6 bases and the J gene lost 4 bases, with 4 bases spanning the gap. This CDR3 has 11 amino acids. CDR1 is MGHDK, CDR2 SYGVNS, per germline.

The chain recombines TRBV19 with TRBJ2-5; no clear D gene. V lost 5 bases, J lost 8 bases, and 12 bases lay in between. The germline CDR1 and CDR2 sequences are LNHDA and SQIVND (reference sequence). This CDR3 spans 12 amino acids. CDR3 residues: CASSLGRATQYF. CDR3 nucleotides: TGTGCCAGTAGTCTTGGCAGAGCAACCCAGTACTTC.